Listed below are T cell receptor beta chains from one sample, sequenced in a study of OX40 agonist ivuxolimab in advanced cancers. Repertoires were generated with immunoSEQ multiplex PCR, while TCRdb's copy carries only in-frame clones and drops some. The table shows roughly 87,000 clones, with approximately 91% occurring only once. Sample: CD4+ or CD8+ T cells sorted from blood, taken in a trial of the OX40 agonist ivuxolimab. All receptors derive from an adult with an advanced solid tumor such as melanoma, head and neck, liver or kidney cancer. Both conserved end residues are part of each CDR3. A D gene is named only where the DNA matches it firmly. Where a row states a size, it is once, few, many or the class of an expanded clone; other rows omit it.

abundance: .
j_gene: TRBJ2-6
d_gene: .
v_gene: TRBV7-2
CDR3aa: CAGEQGSGANVLTF
CDR3nt: TGTGCCGGGGAACAGGGCTCTGGGGCCAACGTCCTGACTTTC

abundance: .
j_gene: TRBJ2-2
d_gene: TRBD2
v_gene: TRBV5-1
CDR3aa: CASSGGLAGSVVYFTGELFF
CDR3nt: TGCGCCAGCAGCGGCGGACTAGCGGGAAGTGTAGTTTATTTTACCGGGGAGCTGTTTTTT

abundance: .
j_gene: TRBJ2-1
d_gene: TRBD2
v_gene: TRBV19
CDR3aa: CASSPITAGVIYAYNEQFF
CDR3nt: TGTGCCAGTAGTCCCATTACAGCGGGGGTCATATACGCCTACAATGAGCAGTTCTTC

abundance: .
j_gene: TRBJ1-4
d_gene: TRBD1
v_gene: TRBV6-1
CDR3aa: CASSEGTGYEKLFF
CDR3nt: TGTGCCAGCAGTGAAGGGACAGGTTATGAAAAACTGTTTTTT

abundance: .
j_gene: TRBJ1-4
d_gene: .
v_gene: TRBV28
CDR3aa: CASSSATGLVEKLFF
CDR3nt: TGTGCCAGCAGCTCGGCAACAGGGCTGGTTGAAAAACTGTTTTTT

abundance: .
j_gene: TRBJ1-3
d_gene: .
v_gene: TRBV4-3
CDR3aa: CASSQVFTSGNTIYF
CDR3nt: TGCGCCAGCAGCCAAGTATTTACCTCTGGAAACACCATATATTTT

abundance: .
j_gene: TRBJ1-5
d_gene: .
v_gene: TRBV18
CDR3aa: CASSPGGDQPQHF
CDR3nt: TGTGCCAGCTCACCCGGGGGCGATCAGCCCCAGCATTTT

abundance: .
j_gene: TRBJ2-7
d_gene: TRBD2
v_gene: TRBV9
CDR3aa: CASSRGGVAGGSYEQYF
CDR3nt: TGTGCCAGCAGCCGCGGGGGGGTAGCGGGCGGCTCCTACGAGCAGTACTTC

abundance: .
j_gene: TRBJ2-1
d_gene: TRBD1
v_gene: TRBV7-2
CDR3aa: CASSLIGGQEIYNEQFF
CDR3nt: TGTGCCAGCAGCTTAATTGGGGGACAGGAAATATACAATGAGCAGTTCTTC

abundance: few
j_gene: TRBJ2-1
d_gene: .
v_gene: TRBV25-1
CDR3aa: CASSEIGMGTSTYAQFF
CDR3nt: TGTGCCAGCAGTGAAATCGGGATGGGGACTTCTACATATGCGCAGTTCTTC

abundance: .
j_gene: TRBJ2-7
d_gene: TRBD2
v_gene: TRBV30
CDR3aa: CAWSVGLAGESEQYF
CDR3nt: TGTGCCTGGAGTGTAGGGCTAGCGGGAGAAAGTGAGCAGTACTTC

abundance: few
j_gene: TRBJ2-1
d_gene: TRBD2
v_gene: TRBV4-2
CDR3aa: CASSPLSKSGDYNEQFF
CDR3nt: TGTGCCAGCAGCCCCCTTTCGAAGAGCGGGGACTACAATGAGCAGTTCTTC

abundance: .
j_gene: TRBJ1-6
d_gene: .
v_gene: TRBV19
CDR3aa: CASRALFGNSPLHF
CDR3nt: TGTGCCAGTAGAGCCCTTTTTGGGAATTCACCCCTCCACTTT

abundance: .
j_gene: TRBJ2-5
d_gene: TRBD1
v_gene: TRBV5-1
CDR3aa: CASSVSTGGLETQYF
CDR3nt: TGCGCCAGCAGCGTCTCGACAGGGGGTCTGGAGACCCAGTACTTC

abundance: .
j_gene: TRBJ2-5
d_gene: TRBD1
v_gene: TRBV7-2
CDR3aa: CASSYQTGAGETQYF
CDR3nt: TGTGCCAGCAGCTATCAGACAGGGGCGGGGGAGACCCAGTACTTC

abundance: once
j_gene: TRBJ1-5
d_gene: .
v_gene: TRBV2
CDR3aa: CASSKGQGFYQPQHF
CDR3nt: TGTGCCAGCAGTAAGGGGCAGGGGTTTTATCAGCCCCAGCATTTT